The 22 T cell receptor beta chains listed next were all sequenced from one sample in a study of blood T cells in healthy people across ages. With a J-beta primer mix and a sample-barcoded 5' primer, a second PCR ran about 7 to 12 cycles. TCRdb redid the calling of the 5' RACE reads with MiXCR, one entry per CDR3 protein. Among hundreds of thousands of distinct CDR3 sequences listed, about 28% were seen once. Sequencing input: blood. The receptors were gathered from an elderly woman in good health.

In its sample, this clonotype was seen a few times. This rearrangement joins TRBV6-6 to TRBJ1-1, with D possibly matching TRBD1 (6 bases). The germline CDR1 and CDR2 sequences are MNHNY and SVGAGI (reference sequence). Between the trimmed V and J ends, which lost 6 bases and 9 bases, there was a span of 17 bases. This CDR3 is built from 13 residues. CDR3 amino acids: CASSSGTIRKAFF. CDR3 DNA: TGTGCCAGCAGCTCCGGGACAATAAGGAAAGCTTTCTTT.

This clonotype turned up a few times. This chain links TRBV20-1 with TRBJ1-5; D remains unclear. The CDR3 sequence is 16 residues long. From germline, CDR1 is DFQATT and CDR2 SNEGSKA (reference sequence). Deletions cut 0 bases from V and 2 bases from J, with 14 bases between. The CDR3 sequence: CSARDPRRAGNQPQHF. For the CDR3, the DNA is TGCAGTGCTAGAGATCCACGGAGGGCAGGCAATCAGCCCCAGCATTTT.

For this clonotype: Given a much more abundant clone one base away, this may be a read error. The V gene is TRBV7-2, the J gene TRBJ2-5; D gene unclear. Trimming removed 2 bases at V and 6 bases at J, with 4 bases between. The CDR3 length is 11 residues. Germline CDR1 is SGHTA and CDR2 is FQGNSA. The CDR3 protein is CASSLTQTQYF. DNA for the CDR3: TGTGCCAGCAGCTTAACCCAGACCCAGTACTTC.

Comments on this clonotype: Germline is not matched at one junction end, which may reflect a read error. The genes are TRBV14 and TRBJ2-5; D uncertain. CDR1 is SGHDN and CDR2 is FVKESK in the germline V gene. The length of the CDR3 is 11 residues. The CDR3 bases are TGTGCCGGCAGCCAAGGTGGATTCCAGTACTTC. Residues: CAGSQGGFQYF.

This clonotype was seen ten or more times. The chain is built from TRBV3-1 and TRBJ2-1; 16 bases are a match to TRBD2. Germline CDR1 and CDR2: LGHDT and YNNKEL (reference sequence). The CDR3 totals 18 residues. The ends lost 4 bases at V and 0 bases at J; junction bases unmatched: 3. As DNA, the CDR3 is TGTGCCAGCAGCCGAGGGACTAGCGGGGGGGCCTCCTACAATGAGCAGTTCTTC. Translated: CASSRGTSGGASYNEQFF.

The V gene is TRBV29-1, the J gene TRBJ1-1; 8 positions agree with TRBD1. In germline, CDR1 is SQVTM, CDR2 ANQGSEA. Germline trimming cut 7 bases from V and 7 bases from J; bases unmatched to any gene: 14. The length of the CDR3 is 14 residues. CDR3 coding DNA: TGCAGCGCCGGACAGGGAAGAATAGAAGGTGAAGCTTTCTTT. It yields the protein CSAGQGRIEGEAFF. The full variable domain, rest sourced from reference TRBV29-1 and TRBJ1-1, is SAVISQKPSRDICQRGTSLTIQCQVDSQVTMMFWYRQQPGQSLTLIATANQGSEATYESGFVIDKFPISRPNLTFSTLTVSNMSPEDSSIYLCSAGQGRIEGEAFFGQGTRLTVV.

This clonotype has a count of ten or more. The chain links TRBV7-2 to TRBJ2-1; tentative D call: TRBD1 (7 bases). CDR1 is SGHTA, CDR2 FQGNSA, per germline. Trimming took off 3 bases at V and 6 bases at J, with 15 bases between the two ends. The CDR3 is 15 residues long. As DNA, the CDR3 is TGTGCCAGCAGCTTGGAGGGACAGCGCATCAATGAGCAGTTCTTC. This gives the protein CASSLEGQRINEQFF.

This clonotype has a count of ten or more. The genes are TRBV5-1 and TRBJ1-2, with a weak D call TRBD1 (6 bases). This CDR3 contains 14 residues. Germline CDR1 SGHRS, CDR2 YFSETQ. Trimming pared 4 bases from V and 8 bases from J, leaving 18 bases between. CDR3 residues: CASSPRQGLSGYTF. The CDR3 coding sequence is TGCGCCAGCAGCCCTCGTCAGGGGCTCAGCGGCTACACCTTC.

Note on this clonotype: This may be a read error: a much more frequent sequence differs by one nucleotide. The chain is built from TRBV24-1 and TRBJ2-5, with D possibly being TRBD1 (6 bases). CDR3 size: 14 residues. CDR1 and CDR2 (germline): KGHDR, SFDVKD. CDR3 protein: CATSRSGAGEIQYF. The CDR3 coding sequence is TGTGCCACCAGCCGGTCAGGGGCTGGAGAGATCCAGTACTTC.

This clonotype occurred many times. The rearrangement links TRBV6-2 or TRBV6-3 to TRBJ2-5; D may be TRBD1 (6 bases). V was pared by 1 base and J by 6 bases, with 12 bases between. The germline V gene has CDR1 MNHEY and CDR2 SVGEGT. The CDR3 loop spans 14 amino acids. Here the CDR3 DNA reads TGTGCCAGCAGTTACTTCCAGGGGCTGCAGACCCAGTACTTC. Protein: CASSYFQGLQTQYF.

Concerning this clonotype: This sequence may be a read error, since a much larger clone differs from it by one base. V is TRBV20-1 and J is TRBJ2-3; D call uncertain. Trimming pared 0 bases from V and 1 base from J, leaving 11 bases between. This CDR3 is built from 15 residues. The V gene's germline CDR1 is DFQATT and CDR2 SNEGSKA (reference sequence). CDR3 bases: TGCAGTGCTAGAGATTTGCGGTCTGGCACAGATACGCAGTATTTT. Its protein product is CSARDLRSGTDTQYF.

This clonotype has just a few counts. The CDR3 protein is CASSQVGGARETQYF. CDR3 DNA sequence: TGTGCCAGCAGCCAAGTCGGGGGGGCGAGAGAGACCCAGTACTTC. V and J are TRBV3-1 and TRBJ2-7; the match to TRBD2 covers 8 bases. With the DNA end fitting TRBJ2-5 better, the J assignment may be wrong. This CDR3 has 15 residues. Germline V CDR1 and CDR2: LGHDT, YNNKEL (reference sequence).

This clonotype occurred many times. This chain connects TRBV20-1 to TRBJ1-2; 8 nucleotides line up with TRBD1. The CDR3 consists of 15 residues. The germline V gene encodes CDR1 DFQATT and CDR2 SNEGSKA (reference sequence). The V gene end was trimmed by 6 bases and the J gene end by 6 bases; junction bases not matched to a gene: 15. The CDR3 is CSAWTMGQARDGYTF. CDR3 nucleotide sequence: TGCAGTGCCTGGACAATGGGACAGGCGAGAGATGGCTACACCTTC.

Ten or more counts support this clonotype. The chain combines TRBV4-3 with TRBJ2-3, with TRBD1 identical over 10 bases. The CDR3 has 15 amino acids. The junction had 3 bases not matched to a gene; V was cut back by 3 bases and J by 3 bases. CDR1 and CDR2 (germline): LGHNA, YSLEER. The CDR3, as DNA: TGCGCCAGCAGCCACTGGGGACAGGGGACAGATACGCAGTATTTT. Protein: CASSHWGQGTDTQYF.

To note about this clonotype: Sequence at one end of the junction differs from germline and may be a read error. The chain is built from TRBV5-1 and TRBJ2-2; TRBD1 matches at 9 bases. Germline V lookup: CDR1 SGHRS, CDR2 YFSETQ. This CDR3 region has 16 residues. The CDR3 nucleotides read TGCGCCAGCAGCCCACCGGGACAGGGAAACACCGGGGAGCGGTTTTTT. Translating it yields CASSPPGQGNTGERFF.

Points on this clonotype: One end of the junction fails to match germline, which may point to a read error. The genes are TRBV6-5 and TRBJ1-4; D remains ambiguous. CDR3 size: 14 residues. Looked up from germline, CDR1 is MNHEY and CDR2 is SVGAGI. The CDR3 loop is CASSQRASNEKRFF. The CDR3 DNA is TGTGCCAGCAGCCAGCGGGCTTCTAATGAAAAACGGTTTTTT.

Notes on this clonotype: This may stem from a read error, because a much larger clone lies one nucleotide away. The gene calls are TRBV12-3 or TRBV12-4 and TRBJ2-1, with D perhaps matching TRBD1 (5 bases). There are 15 residues in the CDR3. The chain's CDR3 is CAGSNRQTLYNEQFF. The CDR3 DNA reads TGTGCCGGCAGCAATCGACAGACCCTCTACAATGAGCAGTTCTTC.

This chain joins TRBV7-6 and TRBJ1-3; no reliable D call. Germline values: CDR1 SGHVS, CDR2 FNYEAQ. This CDR3 has 14 amino acids. V shed 5 bases and J shed 0 bases, with 8 bases lying between them. CDR3 coding DNA: TGTGCCAGCAGCCTCAAGGACTCTGGAAACACCATATATTTT. Its translation: CASSLKDSGNTIYF.

This sequence joins TRBV7-9 and TRBJ2-1; D not resolved. The ends were cut back, 6 bases at V and 10 bases at J, with 13 bases in the middle. Germline assignment: CDR1 SEHNR and CDR2 FQNEAQ (reference sequence). CDR3 length: 12 amino acids. This chain's CDR3 is CASSLTPWEQFF. The CDR3 region has the DNA TGTGCCAGCAGTCTGACTCCTTGGGAGCAGTTCTTC.

This clonotype was recorded once. The chain is built from TRBV7-9 and TRBJ2-5; TRBD2 agrees at 9 bases. This CDR3 comprises 11 residues. V shed 8 bases, J shed 11 bases, and the junction held 6 bases outside the gene matches. Germline-derived CDR1 and CDR2 are SEHNR and FQNEAQ (reference sequence). The CDR3 DNA reads TGTGCCAGCGGCCTAGCGGGGCAGCAGTACTTC. Translated, it gives CASGLAGQQYF.

This clonotype occurred many times. In DNA, the CDR3 is TGTGCCAGCAGCTATCGAAACAGGGGTGGGCCTAACAACTATGGCTACACCTTC. It translates to CASSYRNRGGPNNYGYTF. The V call is TRBV5-5, the J call TRBJ1-2; 7 bases line up with TRBD1. The CDR3 length is 18 residues. Germline lookup yields CDR1 SGHKS and CDR2 YYEKEE (reference sequence). V shed 3 bases and J 2 bases; nucleotides not matched to a gene: 16.

Many counts were recorded for this clonotype. The CDR3 is CGGKTSGGGETQYF. CDR3 sequence (DNA): TGCGGCGGAAAAACTAGCGGGGGAGGGGAGACCCAGTACTTC. This rearrangement joins TRBV20-1 to TRBJ2-5, with 11 bases identical to TRBD2. Germline assignment: CDR1 DFQATT and CDR2 SNEGSKA (reference sequence). The CDR3 loop spans 14 amino acids.